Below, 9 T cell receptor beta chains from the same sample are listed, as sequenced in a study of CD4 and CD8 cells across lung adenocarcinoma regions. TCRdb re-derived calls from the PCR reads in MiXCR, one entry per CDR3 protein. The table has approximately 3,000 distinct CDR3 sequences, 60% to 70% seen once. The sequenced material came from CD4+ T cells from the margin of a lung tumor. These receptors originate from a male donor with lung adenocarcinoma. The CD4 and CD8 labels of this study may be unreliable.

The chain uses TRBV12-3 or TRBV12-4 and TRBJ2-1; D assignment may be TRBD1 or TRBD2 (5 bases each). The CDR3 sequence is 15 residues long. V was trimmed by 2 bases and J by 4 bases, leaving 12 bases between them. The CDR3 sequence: CASSLRGVGYNEQFF. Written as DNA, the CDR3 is TGTGCCAGCAGTTTACGAGGGGTTGGATACAATGAGCAGTTCTTC.

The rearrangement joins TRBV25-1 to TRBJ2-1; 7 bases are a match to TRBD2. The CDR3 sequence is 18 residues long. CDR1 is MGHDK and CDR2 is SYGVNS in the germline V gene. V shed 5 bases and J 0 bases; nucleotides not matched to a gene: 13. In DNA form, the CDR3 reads TGTGCCAGCAGTTCACACAGAGCGGGGTTAAGCTCCTACAATGAGCAGTTCTTC. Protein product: CASSSHRAGLSSYNEQFF. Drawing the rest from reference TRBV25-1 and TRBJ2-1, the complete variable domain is EADIYQTPRYLVIGTGKKITLECSQTMGHDKMYWYQQDPGMELHLIHYSYGVNSTEKGDLSSESTVSRIRTEHFPLTLESARPSHTSQYLCASSSHRAGLSSYNEQFFGPGTRLTVL.

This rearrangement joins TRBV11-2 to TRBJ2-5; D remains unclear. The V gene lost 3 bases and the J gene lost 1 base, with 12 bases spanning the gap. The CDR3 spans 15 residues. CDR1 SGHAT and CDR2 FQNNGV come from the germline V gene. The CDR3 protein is CASSLVDWSQETQYF. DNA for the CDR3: TGTGCCAGCAGCTTGGTTGACTGGAGCCAAGAGACCCAGTACTTC.

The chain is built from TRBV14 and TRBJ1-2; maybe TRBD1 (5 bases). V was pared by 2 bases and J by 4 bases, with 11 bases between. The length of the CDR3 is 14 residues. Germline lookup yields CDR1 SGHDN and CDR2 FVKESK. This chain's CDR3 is CASSQQGLGYGYTF. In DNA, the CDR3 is TGTGCCAGCAGCCAACAGGGATTGGGCTATGGCTACACCTTC.

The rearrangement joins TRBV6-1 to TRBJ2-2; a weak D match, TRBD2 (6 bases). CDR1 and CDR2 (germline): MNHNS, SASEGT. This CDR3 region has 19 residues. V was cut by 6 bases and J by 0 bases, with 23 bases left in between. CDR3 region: CASRKAKGIGGANTGELFF. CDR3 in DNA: TGTGCCAGCAGGAAGGCCAAGGGGATCGGGGGTGCGAACACCGGGGAGCTGTTTTTT.

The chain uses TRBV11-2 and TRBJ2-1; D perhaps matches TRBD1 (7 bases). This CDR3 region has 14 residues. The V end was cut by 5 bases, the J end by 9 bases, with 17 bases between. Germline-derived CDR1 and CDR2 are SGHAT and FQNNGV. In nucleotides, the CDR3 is TGTGCCAGCAGCCTAAGGAGGGGGCTGGGTGAGCAGTTCTTC. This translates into CASSLRRGLGEQFF.

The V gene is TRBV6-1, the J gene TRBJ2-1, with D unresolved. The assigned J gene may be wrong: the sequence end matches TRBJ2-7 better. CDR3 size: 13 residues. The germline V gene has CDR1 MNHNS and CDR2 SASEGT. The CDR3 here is CASSLGLTYEQYF. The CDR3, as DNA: TGTGCCAGCAGCCTCGGGTTAACCTACGAGCAGTACTTC.

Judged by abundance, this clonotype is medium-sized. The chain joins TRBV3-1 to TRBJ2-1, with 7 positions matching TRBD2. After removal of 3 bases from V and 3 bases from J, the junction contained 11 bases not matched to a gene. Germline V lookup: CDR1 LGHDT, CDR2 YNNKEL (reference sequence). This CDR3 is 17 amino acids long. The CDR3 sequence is CASSQDLPGGFYNEQFF. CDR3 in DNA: TGTGCCAGCAGCCAGGACTTACCGGGAGGTTTCTACAATGAGCAGTTCTTC.

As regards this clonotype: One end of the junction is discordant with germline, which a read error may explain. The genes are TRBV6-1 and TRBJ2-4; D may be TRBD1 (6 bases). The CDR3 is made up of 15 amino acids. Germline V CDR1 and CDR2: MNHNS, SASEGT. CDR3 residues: CASRETQGSTNTQYF. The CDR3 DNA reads TGTGCCAGCAGGGAAACACAGGGTTCCACAAACACTCAGTACTTC.